Each of the 5 T cell receptor beta chains below was sequenced from the same sample in a study of cytomegalovirus exposure and HLA in healthy donors. The PCR made use of 60 Vbeta and 13 Jbeta primers. Some clones are missing from TCRdb's copy, which holds only in-frame ones; the method was immunoSEQ multiplex PCR. Of about 120,000 clones listed, roughly 66% are singletons. The source material was PBMCs. These receptors came from a woman in her twenties or thirties in good health and CMV-seronegative.

This clone has just one count. The chain carries TRBV6-1 and TRBJ2-6; a weak D match, TRBD2 (5 bases). CDR1 is MNHNS and CDR2 is SASEGT in the germline V gene. V lost 2 bases and J lost 5, with 22 bases in between. CDR3 length: 19 residues. The CDR3 is CASSEPPGGVWERANVLTF. The CDR3 DNA reads as TGTGCCAGCAGTGAACCCCCCGGCGGCGTTTGGGAGCGGGCCAACGTCCTGACTTTC.

V gene TRBV7-9 combines with J gene TRBJ2-3; 8 bases are shared with TRBD2. The CDR3 is 15 amino acids. Per germline, CDR1 SEHNR and CDR2 FQNEAQ (reference sequence). Trimming cost V 5 bases and J 2 bases; bases outside gene matches: 6. CDR3 sequence (DNA): TGTGCCAGCAGCCCACGGGAGGGACCCACAGATACGCAGTATTTT. Translating gives CASSPREGPTDTQYF.

The CDR3: CASSSDYDTQYF. In DNA, the CDR3 is TGCGCCAGCAGCTCGGACTACGATACGCAGTATTTT. The chain has TRBV5-1 and TRBJ2-3; D possibly corresponds to TRBD2 (6 bases). The CDR3 spans 12 residues. Germline values: CDR1 SGHRS, CDR2 YFSETQ. V was cut by 3 bases and J by 6 bases, with 8 bases left in between.

About this clone itself: The junction departs from the called germline gene at one end, perhaps through a read error. The chain couples TRBV7-7 to TRBJ2-7; tentative D call: TRBD1 (6 bases). This CDR3 region has 15 residues. Germline V gene lookup returns CDR1 SSHAT and CDR2 FNYEAQ (reference sequence). The chain's CDR3 is CASSLGQGRSYEQYF. For the CDR3, the DNA is TGTGCTAGCAGCTTAGGCCAGGGGAGATCCTACGAGCAGTACTTC.

A few counts support this clone. The chain joins TRBV6-5 to TRBJ1-4, with D hard to call. This CDR3 is 15 amino acids long. V lost 6 bases and J 5 bases, leaving 16 bases between the germline ends. Germline CDR1 is MNHEY and CDR2 is SVGAGI. Written as DNA, the CDR3 is TGTGCCAGCAGCCGGAGGGCCTCACGAAATGAAAAACTGTTTTTT. Amino acids: CASSRRASRNEKLFF.